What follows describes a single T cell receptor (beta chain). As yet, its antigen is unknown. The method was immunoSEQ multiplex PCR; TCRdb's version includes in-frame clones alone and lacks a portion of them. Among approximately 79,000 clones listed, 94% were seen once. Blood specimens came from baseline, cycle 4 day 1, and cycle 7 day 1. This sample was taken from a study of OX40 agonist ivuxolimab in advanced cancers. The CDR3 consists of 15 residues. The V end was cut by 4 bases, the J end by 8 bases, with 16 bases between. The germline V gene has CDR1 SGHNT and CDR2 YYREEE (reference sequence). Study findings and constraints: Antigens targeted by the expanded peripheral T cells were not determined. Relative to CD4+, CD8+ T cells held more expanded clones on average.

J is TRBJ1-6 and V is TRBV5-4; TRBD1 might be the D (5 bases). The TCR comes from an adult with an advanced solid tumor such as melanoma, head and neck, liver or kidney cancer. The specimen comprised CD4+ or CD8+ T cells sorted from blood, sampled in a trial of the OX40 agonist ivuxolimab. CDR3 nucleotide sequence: TGTGCCAGCAGCCCTGGATGGGGCGCGGATTCACCCCTCCACTTT. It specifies CASSPGWGADSPLHF.